This T cell receptor (beta chain) was sequenced in a study of T cell responses to AZD1222 COVID-19 vaccine. The repertoire was sequenced with immunoSEQ multiplex PCR; TCRdb's copy has only in-frame clones and lacks some. The sample gives about 160,000 clones, roughly nine tenths of which show up once; more than 1.2% is in the top ten. Germline V CDR1 and CDR2: MNHEY, SVGAGI. CDR3 length equals 13 residues. The V and J ends lost 10 bases and 0 bases, in that order; junction bases with no gene match: 3. Sequenced material: peripheral blood, taken on day 0 of AZD1222 vaccination. The gene calls are TRBV6-5 and TRBJ1-3; 7 nucleotides match TRBD1. This receptor was taken from an adult in good health. The CDR3 spells CATYRGSGNTIYF. In DNA, the CDR3 is TGTGCCACCTACAGGGGCTCTGGAAACACCATATATTTT.